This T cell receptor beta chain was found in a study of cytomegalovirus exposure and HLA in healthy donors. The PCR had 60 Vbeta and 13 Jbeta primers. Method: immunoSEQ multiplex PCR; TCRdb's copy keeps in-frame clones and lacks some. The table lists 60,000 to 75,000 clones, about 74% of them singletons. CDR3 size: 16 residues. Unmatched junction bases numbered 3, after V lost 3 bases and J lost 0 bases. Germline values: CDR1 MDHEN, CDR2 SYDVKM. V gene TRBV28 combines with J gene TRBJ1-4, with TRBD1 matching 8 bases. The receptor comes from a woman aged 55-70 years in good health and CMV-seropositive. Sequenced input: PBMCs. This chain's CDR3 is CASSFGQGATNEKLFF. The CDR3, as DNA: TGTGCCAGCAGTTTTGGACAGGGAGCAACTAATGAAAAACTGTTTTTT.